The 25 T cell receptor beta chains given below trace back to one sample, sequenced in a study of regulatory T cells in long-lasting Graves disease. Time point denoted: persistent/refractory GD, antithyroid drugs over 5 years with positive TRAb. From RNA extracted from PBMCs, the TCR library was made. According to the study, TCR beta libraries were built with iRepertoire HTBI primers and CDR3-region Arm-PCR. TCRdb itself ran the multiplex PCR reads through MiXCR, one entry per CDR3 protein. The sample consists of under 500,000 distinct CDR3 sequences, around 21% of them appearing once. This specimen was peripheral blood mononuclear cells (PBMCs), taken when the disease was refractory, from a patient treated with antithyroid drugs. These receptors all come from a female donor with Graves disease.

This clonotype was detected many times. This chain's CDR3 is CASCGTHEQYF. In nucleotides, the CDR3 is TGTGCCAGCTGCGGGACTCACGAGCAGTACTTC. The V and J genes are TRBV28 and TRBJ2-7, with D tentatively TRBD2 (6 bases). V was pared by 8 bases and J by 5 bases, with 10 bases between. CDR1 is MDHEN, CDR2 SYDVKM, per germline. There are 11 residues in the CDR3.

This clonotype was counted at least ten times. The chain employs TRBV30 and TRBJ1-2; 7 bases line up with TRBD1. Germline CDR1 GTSNPN, CDR2 SVGIG (reference sequence). Losses at the gene ends were 3 bases for V and 2 bases for J; bases not matched to a gene: 3. CDR3 length: 13 residues. The CDR3 loop reads CAWSVTGNYGYTF. For the CDR3, the DNA is TGTGCCTGGAGCGTGACAGGGAACTATGGCTACACCTTC.

This clonotype was seen repeatedly, ten times or more. The V call is TRBV7-3, the J call TRBJ2-2; 12 bases agree with TRBD2. Germline-derived CDR1 and CDR2 are SGHTA and FQGTGA. CDR3 length: 16 residues. Trimming took 4 bases from V and 2 from J; bases not matched to a gene: 2. The chain's CDR3 is CASSYGLAGNTGELFF. The CDR3 DNA reads TGTGCCAGCAGCTACGGACTAGCGGGAAACACCGGGGAGCTGTTTTTT.

V and J are TRBV11-2 and TRBJ1-4; D ambiguous. Trimming removed 6 bases from V and 6 bases from J, with 11 bases in between. CDR1 and CDR2 from the germline V gene are SGHAT and FQNNGV. The CDR3 covers 13 residues. This chain's CDR3 is CASSPPWDEKLFF. As DNA, the CDR3 is TGTGCCAGCAGTCCTCCTTGGGATGAAAAACTGTTTTTT.

This clonotype was detected many times. DNA of the CDR3: TGTGCCAGCAGTTTCTTCCCCGGACTAGCGGGAGACTACGAGCAGTACTTC. It codes for CASSFFPGLAGDYEQYF. This sequence joins TRBV12-3 or TRBV12-4 and TRBJ2-7; 13 positions match TRBD2. Trimming at V came to 3 bases and at J to 3 bases, leaving 8 bases not matched to a gene. The CDR3 contains 17 residues.

The sample holds a few counts of this clonotype. The V and J genes are TRBV29-1 and TRBJ2-7; TRBD2 is a possible D gene (5 bases). The CDR3 extends over 13 amino acids. From germline, CDR1 is SQVTM and CDR2 ANQGSEA. The CDR3 bases are TGCATCTCTAACGGGCCTGAGGGTTACGAGCAGTACTTC. Translating gives CISNGPEGYEQYF.

This CDR3 reads CASSLSRTSEAFF. Written as DNA, the CDR3 is TGTGCCAGCAGCTTATCCCGGACAAGTGAAGCTTTCTTT. J is TRBJ1-1 and V is TRBV7-2, with a weak D call TRBD1 (5 bases). V was cut by 2 bases and J by 7 bases, with 11 bases left in between. Germline V gives CDR1 SGHTA, CDR2 FQGNSA. The CDR3 runs to 13 residues.

This clonotype was picked up many times. The chain joins TRBV6-1 to TRBJ2-7; no reliable D call. Trimming cost V 5 bases and J 2 bases, with 10 bases left between them. CDR3 length: 13 amino acids. In germline, CDR1 is MNHNS, CDR2 SASEGT. The CDR3 here is CASSLTETYEQYF. In nucleotides, the CDR3 is TGTGCCAGCAGTCTAACAGAGACCTACGAGCAGTACTTC.

This clonotype has just a few counts. V is TRBV13 and J is TRBJ2-7; TRBD2 matches 8 bases. In germline, CDR1 is PRHDT, CDR2 FYEKMQ (reference sequence). With V trimmed by 3 bases and J by 3 bases, 7 bases remained unmatched. CDR3 length: 15 amino acids. In DNA form, the CDR3 reads TGTGCCAGCAGCTTTTCCAGCGGGAGCCTCTACGAGCAGTACTTC. It is translated as CASSFSSGSLYEQYF.

In this sample, this clonotype turned up many times. The J gene is TRBJ2-5, the V gene TRBV7-2; D ambiguous. CDR1 and CDR2 (germline): SGHTA, FQGNSA. Trimming took off 5 bases at V and 2 bases at J, with 12 bases between the two ends. CDR3 size: 14 residues. This chain's CDR3 is CASSLRWPQETQYF. The CDR3 coding sequence is TGTGCCAGCAGCCTTCGATGGCCACAAGAGACCCAGTACTTC.

This clonotype was seen many times. V is TRBV12-3 or TRBV12-4 and J is TRBJ2-2; 7 nucleotides agree with TRBD2. This CDR3 region has 14 residues. J was trimmed by 4 bases and V by 6 bases; bases with no gene match: 5. DNA of the CDR3: TGTGCCAGCAGACTAGCGTTTGGCACCGGGGAGCTGTTTTTT. Translating it yields CASRLAFGTGELFF.

The table lists this clonotype with many counts. The chain employs TRBV2 and TRBJ1-1, with 7 bases identical to TRBD1. Germline values: CDR1 SNHLY, CDR2 FYNNEI. The ends lost 6 bases at V and 5 bases at J; junction bases unmatched: 9. The CDR3 spans 14 residues. CDR3 loop: CASRATTGRTEAFF. As DNA, the CDR3 is TGTGCCAGCAGGGCCACGACAGGGAGGACTGAAGCTTTCTTT.

The chain joins TRBV7-2 to TRBJ2-3; D is possibly TRBD1 (6 bases). Between the trimmed V and J ends, which lost 4 bases and 8 bases, there was a span of 19 bases. Germline CDR1 and CDR2: SGHTA and FQGNSA. This CDR3 comprises 15 residues. CDR3 amino acids: CASSSGGSSLGTQYF. DNA for the CDR3: TGTGCCAGCAGCTCTGGGGGCTCCTCCTTGGGTACGCAGTATTTT.

This clonotype was recorded only once. Since a much larger clone is just one base distant, this may be a read error. The CDR3 DNA reads as TGTGTCAGCAGTTTCCGGACGACCACTGAAGCTTTCTTT. The encoded protein is CVSSFRTTTEAFF. The rearrangement links TRBV27 to TRBJ1-1; no firm D call. CDR1 and CDR2 from the germline V gene are MNHEY and SMNVEV (reference sequence). This CDR3 has 13 residues.

The J gene is TRBJ2-7, the V gene TRBV5-5; the D gene is possibly TRBD2 (7 bases). The V end was cut by 7 bases, the J end by 3 bases, with 17 bases between. Germline V gene lookup returns CDR1 SGHKS and CDR2 YYEKEE (reference sequence). The CDR3 consists of 14 residues. The CDR3 spells CASDWGGGGYEQYF. DNA for the CDR3: TGTGCCAGCGACTGGGGAGGGGGAGGCTACGAGCAGTACTTC.

This clonotype was recorded at least ten times. V is TRBV6-1 and J is TRBJ1-2, with D perhaps TRBD1 (5 bases). The CDR3 totals 14 residues. The germline V gene has CDR1 MNHNS and CDR2 SASEGT. The ends were cut back, 6 bases at V and 6 bases at J, with 17 bases in the middle. The CDR3 nucleotides are TGTGCCAGCAGCGGAACAGGACTACAGAATGGCTACACCTTC. Protein: CASSGTGLQNGYTF.

This clonotype was picked up many times. This sequence joins TRBV29-1 and TRBJ2-7, with a possible D match to TRBD2 (6 bases). Germline V gives CDR1 SQVTM, CDR2 ANQGSEA. There are 11 residues in the CDR3. V dropped 8 bases and J dropped 3 bases, with 11 bases sitting between them. The CDR3 sequence is CSSLEGYEQYF. For the CDR3, the DNA is TGCAGCTCCCTGGAGGGCTACGAGCAGTACTTC.

The chain has TRBV5-1 and TRBJ2-2; 9 bases are shared with TRBD2. In germline, CDR1 is SGHRS, CDR2 YFSETQ. The junction had 9 bases not matched to a gene; V was cut back by 6 bases and J by 6 bases. CDR3 length: 15 residues. CDR3 nucleotides: TGCGCCAGCATCACAGGAGCGGGAGGACCCGGGGAGCTGTTTTTT. Translation gives CASITGAGGPGELFF. The variable domain in full, completed from reference TRBV5-1 and TRBJ2-2, reads KAGVTQTPRYLIKTRGQQVTLSCSPISGHRSVSWYQQTPGQGLQFLFEYFSETQRNKGNFPGRFSGRQFSNSRSEMNVSTLELGDSALYLCASITGAGGPGELFFGEGSRLTVL.

This clonotype has a count of ten or more. The V and J genes are TRBV6-1 and TRBJ2-2, with 9 bases fitting TRBD2. V trimming: 5 bases; J trimming: 3 bases; junction bases outside the gene matches: 7. This CDR3 is built from 16 residues. Germline assignment: CDR1 MNHNS and CDR2 SASEGT. In DNA, the CDR3 is TGTGCCAGCAGTAGCCTAGGGACTAGCTACACCGGGGAGCTGTTTTTT. Amino acids: CASSSLGTSYTGELFF.

This clonotype was detected only a few times. The DNA for the CDR3 is TGCGCCAGCAGCTTGGCTTTGGCTATGAGTGCTGGGGCCAACGTCCTGACTTTC. The encoded protein is CASSLALAMSAGANVLTF. V gene TRBV5-1 combines with J gene TRBJ2-6, with D unclear. V was cut by 0 bases and J by 2 bases, with 15 bases left in between. The CDR3 is 18 amino acids. In germline, CDR1 is SGHRS, CDR2 YFSETQ.

As regards this clonotype: A much larger clone differs by one base, so this may be a read error. The V gene is TRBV5-1, the J gene TRBJ2-4, with a possible D match to TRBD2 (6 bases). The CDR3 loop spans 14 amino acids. CDR1 is SGHRS, CDR2 YFSETQ, per germline. CDR3 DNA sequence: TGCGCCAGCAGCTTGGTTGGAGGGCAAAACGTTCAGTACTTC. This sequence encodes CASSLVGGQNVQYF.

In its sample, this clonotype was seen many times. The chain combines TRBV28 with TRBJ1-6; D not certain. CDR1 and CDR2 (germline): MDHEN, SYDVKM. This CDR3 comprises 15 residues. V dropped 3 bases and J dropped 5 bases, with 11 bases sitting between them. This CDR3 reads CASSFSGNNNSPLHF. The CDR3, as DNA: TGTGCCAGCAGTTTCTCTGGGAACAATAATTCACCCCTCCACTTT.

There are a few counts of this clonotype. The genes are TRBV5-6 and TRBJ2-7, with D unresolved. This CDR3 region has 15 residues. CDR1 is SGHDT and CDR2 is YYEEEE in the germline V gene. V dropped 2 bases and J dropped 6 bases, with 18 bases sitting between them. CDR3 protein: CASSFSYRTSGEQYF. The CDR3, as DNA: TGTGCCAGCAGCTTTTCTTACAGAACTTCGGGCGAGCAGTACTTC.

This clonotype was detected many times. The chain employs TRBV6-2 or TRBV6-3 and TRBJ1-1; D may be TRBD1 (5 bases). Germline CDR1 MNHEY, CDR2 SVGEGT. V was clipped by 2 bases and J by 1 base, with 8 bases between them. There are 14 residues in the CDR3. Here the CDR3 reads CASSYGAGNTEAFF. CDR3 DNA sequence: TGTGCCAGCAGTTACGGGGCAGGGAACACTGAAGCTTTCTTT.

Many counts were recorded for this clonotype. The chain couples TRBV6-1 to TRBJ1-1, with a tentative D call TRBD1 (6 bases). Looked up from germline, CDR1 is MNHNS and CDR2 is SASEGT. The CDR3 has 17 amino acids. V shed 6 bases and J shed 4 bases, with 24 bases lying between them. The CDR3 coding sequence is TGTGCCAGCAGAACAACCCCAGGGGCGCCAATTGGCACTGAAGCTTTCTTT. Translation: CASRTTPGAPIGTEAFF.